The 10 T cell receptor beta chains below come from one sample, sequenced in a study of graft-versus-host responses after intestinal transplantation. The data were produced by immunoSEQ multiplex PCR, yet TCRdb's version contains in-frame clones alone and is incomplete. Of more than 100,000 clones in the sample, 85% to 95% were seen once. For these TCRs, the target antigens are not known. Sequenced material: unstimulated CD4+ T cells sorted from spleen or lymph node cells, taken before intestinal transplant. These TCRs come from a human donor who received an intestinal transplant.

This chain connects TRBV10-3 to TRBJ2-5; D may match TRBD1 or TRBD2 (6 bases each). The CDR3 spans 15 residues. Deletions cut 4 bases from V and 2 bases from J, with 14 bases between. Per the germline V gene, CDR1 is ENHRY and CDR2 is SYGVKD. CDR3: CAISVGGTIQETQYF. CDR3 sequence (DNA): TGTGCCATCAGTGTGGGGGGCACAATACAAGAGACCCAGTACTTC.

This clone has a single count. This sequence joins TRBV28 and TRBJ2-3; D possibly corresponds to TRBD2 (5 bases). CDR1 is MDHEN, CDR2 SYDVKM, per germline. This CDR3 is 15 amino acids long. Trimming removed 2 bases at V and 5 bases at J, with 14 bases between. CDR3 region: CASSLAALGGDTQYF. Here the CDR3 DNA reads TGTGCCAGCAGTTTAGCGGCCTTAGGAGGAGATACGCAGTATTTT. The full variable domain, with the rest looked up from reference TRBV28 and TRBJ2-3, is DVKVTQSSRYLVKRTGEKVFLECVQDMDHENMFWYRQDPGLGLRLIYFSYDVKMKEKGDIPEGYSVSREKKERFSLILESASTNQTSMYLCASSLAALGGDTQYFGPGTRLTVL.

This chain joins TRBV5-1 and TRBJ1-2; 8 nucleotides match TRBD1. Trimming cost V 2 bases and J 5 bases; bases outside gene matches: 8. The CDR3 loop spans 15 amino acids. The germline gives CDR1 SGHRS, CDR2 YFSETQ. This CDR3 is CASSLTGGFEYGYTF. In DNA, the CDR3 is TGCGCCAGCAGCTTAACAGGGGGGTTTGAATATGGCTACACCTTC. The entire variable domain, with the rest obtained from reference TRBV5-1 and TRBJ1-2, is as follows: KAGVTQTPRYLIKTRGQQVTLSCSPISGHRSVSWYQQTPGQGLQFLFEYFSETQRNKGNFPGRFSGRQFSNSRSEMNVSTLELGDSALYLCASSLTGGFEYGYTFGSGTRLTVV.

This chain joins TRBV4-2 and TRBJ2-5; 14 nucleotides align to TRBD2. The end of the DNA fits TRBJ2-7 better, so the J call may be wrong. Germline V CDR1 and CDR2: LGHNA, YNFKEQ. CDR3 length: 16 residues. The CDR3 region has the DNA TGTGCCAGCAGCCGACTAGCGGGAGGGAGCTCCTACGAGCAGTACTTC. As protein: CASSRLAGGSSYEQYF.

This chain uses TRBV5-1 with TRBJ2-2; 8 nucleotides align to TRBD1. Germline V gives CDR1 SGHRS, CDR2 YFSETQ. The V gene end was trimmed by 5 bases and the J gene end by 4 bases; junction bases not matched to a gene: 7. The CDR3 has 15 amino acids. The chain's CDR3 is CASRLTGAGTGELFF. CDR3 nucleotide sequence: TGCGCCAGCAGGCTGACAGGGGCAGGCACCGGGGAGCTGTTTTTT.

The V and J genes are TRBV11-3 and TRBJ1-1; D is perhaps TRBD1 (6 bases). The CDR3 runs to 14 residues. Trimming cost V 8 bases and J 2 bases, with 15 bases left between them. Germline loops: CDR1 SGHNT, CDR2 YENEEA. CDR3 loop: CASARGGTNTEAFF. CDR3 bases: TGTGCCAGCGCCAGGGGAGGAACTAACACTGAAGCTTTCTTT.

This chain links TRBV15 with TRBJ2-7, with 9 bases fitting TRBD1. The length of the CDR3 is 15 residues. V lost 6 bases, J lost 6 bases, and 12 bases stayed unmatched. The germline gives CDR1 LNHNV, CDR2 YYDKDF (reference sequence). The CDR3 loop reads CATRPPGRQGGEQYF. The CDR3 DNA reads TGTGCCACCAGACCTCCTGGGAGACAGGGGGGCGAGCAGTACTTC.

The genes are TRBV9 and TRBJ2-1; 11 nucleotides line up with TRBD1. V was clipped by 4 bases and J by 0 bases; unmatched bases: 6. Germline assignment: CDR1 SGDLS and CDR2 YYNGEE. This CDR3 has 17 residues. CDR3 residues: CASSLTGTGGSYNEQFF. The CDR3 nucleotides read TGTGCCAGCAGCCTAACTGGGACAGGGGGCTCCTACAATGAGCAGTTCTTC.

This clone was seen only once. The V call is TRBV11-3, the J call TRBJ2-3; TRBD2 agrees at 7 bases. The junction had 7 bases not matched to a gene; V was cut back by 6 bases and J by 4 bases. Germline CDR1 is SGHNT and CDR2 is YENEEA. There are 14 residues in the CDR3. Here the CDR3 DNA reads TGTGCCAGCAGGGGGGGGACTCACCCAGATACGCAGTATTTT. This encodes CASRGGTHPDTQYF.

CDR3 in DNA: TGTGCCAGCAGTTACGCGGGGGGGGATGAAAAACTGTTTTTT. Translating it yields CASSYAGGDEKLFF. V and J are TRBV6-6 and TRBJ1-4; possible D gene TRBD1, 5 bases. The length of the CDR3 is 14 residues. Trimming stripped 2 bases from V and 6 bases from J, with 10 bases between. The germline V gene has CDR1 MNHNY and CDR2 SVGAGI (reference sequence).